This T cell receptor beta chain is drawn from a study of CD8 T cells in Susac syndrome. On the study more broadly: The sequenced Susac syndrome patients included about six who had clinically active disease and roughly eight who were in remission. Points from the study as a whole: Total CD8+ repertoires held some 15 Susac-specific public clones, while CD8+ TEMRA repertoires held roughly five.

Reverse transcription of about 0.45 to 1 ug RNA was carried out with random hexamers. Amplification of TCR beta CDR3 used immunoSEQ multiplex PCR across 54 Vbeta and 13 Jbeta. TCRdb reanalysed the immunoSEQ multiplex PCR reads using MiXCR and keeps one entry per CDR3 protein. The repertoire holds tens of thousands of distinct CDR3 sequences, with 94% as singletons. Sequencing of TCR beta was performed on blood CD8+ T cells and on blood CD4+ T cells. V gave up 5 bases and J gave up 5 bases, with 12 bases separating them. The germline gives CDR1 MNHEY, CDR2 SVGAGI. The CDR3 loop spans 13 amino acids. Remarks on this clonotype: Its antigen is still unknown.

This sequence originates from a human donor with Susac syndrome. This chain joins TRBV6-5 and TRBJ2-5, with D possibly matching TRBD2 (6 bases). Material for sequencing was CD8+ T cells from PBMCs. CDR3 protein: CASSTGGWETQYF. The CDR3 DNA is TGTGCCAGCAGTACAGGAGGGTGGGAGACCCAGTACTTC.